This T cell receptor (beta chain) was documented in a study of blood T cell repertoires in COVID-19. Study summary: Donors in the United States, Italy and Spain gave samples during acute or convalescent COVID-19. PBMCs, B-cell-depleted T cells, or T cells provided the cDNA or gDNA that made up the material.

How the authors handled the data: Nucleated cell counts were estimated from reference gene primer amplification. Assay used: immunoSEQ multiplex PCR; TCRdb lists only in-frame clones, some missing. V and J calls plus clone size are reproduced from that table; the DNA served to infer D and trimming. This sample has 85,000 to 130,000 clones; about 88% occur once, and the top ten carry 5.1%. This clone was seen more than once but under ten times. Germline V gene sequence: CDR1 ENHRY, CDR2 SYGVKD. This CDR3 region has 12 residues. Trimming left V 8 bases short and J 5 bases short, with 10 bases between. The chain employs TRBV10-3 and TRBJ1-5, with TRBD1 as a possible D gene (5 bases). This TCR was sampled from a human donor in a cohort sampled during active COVID-19. Specimen: peripheral blood. The CDR3 nucleotides read TGTGCCATCTCGGAAGGGGATCAGCCCCAGCATTTT. Translated, it gives CAISEGDQPQHF.